The source of this T cell receptor beta chain is a study of T cell responses to AZD1222 COVID-19 vaccine. Using immunoSEQ multiplex PCR, the repertoire was profiled, and TCRdb retains in-frame clones only, with some absent. Of fewer than 200,000 clones listed, roughly 89% are singletons. A single count supports this clone. What it recognizes is unknown. General study points: Sampled repertoires all dated from after the peak T cell response. A mostly white British donor set with more females was recruited, and clonal diversity was possibly underestimated.

The material sequenced was peripheral blood, taken on day 0 of AZD1222 vaccination. The receptor comes from an adult in good health.

CDR3 region: CASSLNKGLGEKLFF. As DNA, the CDR3 is TGTGCCAGCAGCTTAAATAAGGGGTTGGGTGAAAAACTGTTTTTT. The chain recombines TRBV11-2 with TRBJ1-4; a weak D match, TRBD1 (5 bases). V shed 2 bases and J shed 7 bases, with 14 bases lying between them. Germline V gene data show CDR1 as SGHAT and CDR2 as FQNNGV. There are 15 residues in the CDR3.